The present entry profiles one T cell receptor beta chain with its context. Repertoires were generated with immunoSEQ multiplex PCR, while TCRdb's copy carries only in-frame clones and drops some. The sample holds about 700,000 clones; 92% are singletons and the top ten take roughly 22%. CD45RO-negative, CCR7-selected cells formed the naive CD8 fraction, which excluded terminally differentiated effector memory CD45RA+ cells. The sample is drawn from a study of shared clonotypes between healthy human individuals. CDR1 and CDR2 (germline): MNHNS, SASEGT. The CDR3 is 16 amino acids. Trimming at V came to 3 bases and at J to 4 bases, leaving 7 bases not matched to a gene.

The sequencing input was naive CD8+ T cells sorted from blood. The TCR sequence derives from a man between 25 and 39 years old in good health. The rearrangement uses TRBV6-1 and TRBJ1-2, with 11 nucleotides matching TRBD1. This CDR3 is CASSDLDRGRIYGYTF. In DNA, the CDR3 is TGTGCCAGCAGTGACCTGGACAGGGGGCGAATCTATGGCTACACCTTC.